This TCR beta chain was sequenced in a study of blood T cell repertoires in COVID-19. Study-wide background: Acute-phase and convalescent COVID-19 samples originated in the United States, Italy and Spain. Sample material is recorded as cDNA or gDNA derived from T cells, B-cell-depleted T cells, or PBMCs.

Trimming took off 1 base at V and 5 bases at J, with 8 bases between the two ends. The CDR3 is 13 amino acids. CDR1 is SGHAT and CDR2 is FQNNGV in the germline V gene. In the study's own analysis: Amplified reference gene primers provided the basis for estimating nucleated cell counts. This table comes from immunoSEQ multiplex PCR, and its TCRdb copy is limited to in-frame clones, with some not included. V and J calls and clone size are given by that table; D and trimming were obtained from the DNA. The profile shows about 190,000 clones, around four fifths of them singletons. The receptor comes from a human donor in a cohort sampled during active COVID-19. The sequenced sample was peripheral blood. This rearrangement joins TRBV11-2 to TRBJ1-2, with a weak D call TRBD1 (6 bases). This CDR3 is CASSLVQGYGYTF. The CDR3 DNA reads TGTGCCAGCAGCTTAGTTCAGGGGTATGGCTACACCTTC.